Below, 9 T cell receptor beta chains from the same sample are listed, as sequenced in a study of T cells in Graves' hyperthyroidism and ophthalmopathy. Regions amplified from RNA transcripts were the TCR beta CDR3 regions. An initial round of RT-PCR targeting the TCR CDR3 relied on the HTBI primer set. MiXCR, run by TCRdb on the multiplex PCR reads, gives a single entry per CDR3 protein. Among fewer than 600,000 distinct CDR3 sequences, 13% to 15% were seen once, and the ten largest hold 14%. The sequenced sample consisted of blood. These receptors all stem from a woman aged 40 to 50 with Graves' hyperthyroidism.

This clonotype has only a few counts. The chain is built from TRBV19 and TRBJ2-1, with D perhaps TRBD2 (5 bases). This CDR3 has 15 residues. Trimming removed 3 bases from V and 2 bases from J, with 11 bases in between. Germline V gene sequence: CDR1 LNHDA, CDR2 SQIVND (reference sequence). CDR3 nucleotides: TGTGCCAGTAGTATGAGCGGCCGTCCCTACAATGAGCAGTTCTTC. Its protein is CASSMSGRPYNEQFF.

The chain carries TRBV20-1 and TRBJ1-2; unclear D gene. The CDR3 consists of 9 residues. The V end was cut by 6 bases, the J end by 6 bases, with 5 bases between. Germline V lookup: CDR1 DFQATT, CDR2 SNEGSKA (reference sequence). This CDR3 reads CSAIHGYTF. CDR3 coding DNA: TGCAGTGCCATCCATGGCTACACCTTC.

The chain combines TRBV5-4 with TRBJ1-1; D uncertain. This CDR3 region has 14 residues. Germline assignment: CDR1 SGHNT and CDR2 YYREEE (reference sequence). Trimming took off 1 base at V and 2 bases at J, with 9 bases between the two ends. CDR3 DNA: TGTGCCAGCAGCTTGTCGGCAGCTAACACTGAAGCTTTCTTT. Translation: CASSLSAANTEAFF. The whole variable domain, filled in from reference TRBV5-4 and TRBJ1-1, reads ETGVTQSPTHLIKTRGQQVTLRCSSQSGHNTVSWYQQALGQGPQFIFQYYREEENGRGNFPPRFSGLQFPNYSSELNVNALELDDSALYLCASSLSAANTEAFFGQGTRLTVV.

The chain uses TRBV9 and TRBJ2-2; D is unresolved. This CDR3 is 15 amino acids long. The germline V and J ends were trimmed by 0 bases and 7 bases, with 13 bases remaining between them. From germline, CDR1 is SGDLS and CDR2 YYNGEE. This CDR3 is CASSVARTVDGELFF. CDR3 bases: TGTGCCAGCAGCGTAGCCCGAACAGTGGACGGGGAGCTGTTTTTT.

Ten or more counts support this clonotype. This sequence joins TRBV7-2 and TRBJ2-1; TRBD1 aligns across 8 bases. Germline V gene lookup returns CDR1 SGHTA and CDR2 FQGNSA. This CDR3 is built from 15 residues. After removal of 3 bases from V and 7 bases from J, the junction contained 8 bases not matched to a gene. The CDR3 here is CASSLGQAPGNEQFF. The DNA of the CDR3 is TGTGCCAGCAGCTTGGGACAGGCCCCGGGTAATGAGCAGTTCTTC.

The table lists this clonotype with a few counts. The chain is built from TRBV5-1 and TRBJ2-5, with TRBD1 as a possible D gene (6 bases). CDR1 is SGHRS, CDR2 YFSETQ, per germline. The length of the CDR3 is 18 residues. Trimming removed 3 bases at V and 5 bases at J, with 26 bases between. CDR3 sequence reads: CASSWDRDTKKVGETQYF. For the CDR3, the DNA is TGCGCCAGCAGCTGGGACCGGGACACGAAAAAAGTAGGGGAGACCCAGTACTTC.

In this sample, this clonotype turned up a few times. The chain recombines TRBV7-3 with TRBJ2-1, with 9 positions matching TRBD1. Per germline, CDR1 SGHTA and CDR2 FQGTGA. V was clipped by 3 bases and J by 7 bases; unmatched bases: 7. The CDR3 extends over 15 amino acids. For the CDR3, the DNA is TGTGCCAGCAGCTTCGGACAGGGGATGTCAAATGAGCAGTTCTTC. It encodes CASSFGQGMSNEQFF.

V usage is TRBV2 and J usage is TRBJ2-7; 9 bases line up with TRBD2. After removal of 4 bases from V and 5 bases from J, the junction contained 12 bases not matched to a gene. This CDR3 comprises 16 residues. Per the germline V gene, CDR1 is SNHLY and CDR2 is FYNNEI. The CDR3: CASSAGWAGGPNEQYF. The CDR3, as DNA: TGTGCCAGCAGTGCTGGTTGGGCGGGAGGGCCGAACGAGCAGTACTTC.

This clonotype was seen many times. A read error may account for a junction end that differs from germline. The CDR3 loop is CASSTKGQGGQQTQYF. In DNA, the CDR3 is TGTGCCAGCAGTACCAAGGGACAGGGAGGCCAACAGACCCAGTACTTC. J is TRBJ2-5 and V is TRBV27; TRBD1 aligns across 9 bases. The germline V gene encodes CDR1 MNHEY and CDR2 SMNVEV (reference sequence). CDR3 size: 16 residues.